This entry lists 24 T cell receptor beta chains sequenced from one sample in a study of monozygotic twins with inflammatory bowel disease. One entry per CDR3 protein, without DNA, is what TCRdb gives after re-calling the 5' RACE reads. This table lists fewer than 110,000 distinct CDR3 sequences. Sequenced: blood. The receptor source for this set is a human donor with ulcerative colitis or Crohn's disease, or a healthy co-twin of an affected twin (not recorded which).

The chain links TRBV4-3 to TRBJ1-3. From germline, CDR1 is LGHNA and CDR2 YSLEER. This CDR3 is 19 amino acids long. This chain's CDR3 is CASSQVGSTGTGAGNTIYF.

V is TRBV6-2 or TRBV6-3 and J is TRBJ2-3; TCRdb calls TRBD2, which cannot be checked without DNA. The CDR3 is made up of 17 amino acids. CDR1 is MNHEY, CDR2 SVGEGT, per germline. The CDR3 sequence is CASTSLGGAGTYYTQYF.

V and J are TRBV27 and TRBJ1-3. CDR1 and CDR2 from the germline V gene are MNHEY and SMNVEV (reference sequence). This CDR3 region has 16 residues. CDR3 loop: CASSLSVVGSGNTIYF.

V gene TRBV6-2 or TRBV6-3 combines with J gene TRBJ2-7; TCRdb designates TRBD1, a call that cannot be tested without DNA. The CDR3 runs to 15 residues. Germline assignment: CDR1 MNHEY and CDR2 SVGEGT. The CDR3 loop reads CASSYSGDSSYEQYF.

The J gene is TRBJ2-1, the V gene TRBV10-3; the TCRdb call, TRBD2, lacks DNA for checking. CDR3 length: 13 residues. Germline CDR1 is ENHRY and CDR2 is SYGVKD. The CDR3 here is CAISGSGSYEQFF.

This chain joins TRBV19 and TRBJ2-1. From germline, CDR1 is LNHDA and CDR2 SQIVND (reference sequence). The CDR3 length is 13 residues. This CDR3 is CASSKADYNEQFF.

The rearrangement links TRBV20-1 to TRBJ2-7; the TRBD2 assignment by TCRdb is unverifiable without DNA. This CDR3 comprises 14 residues. The germline V gene encodes CDR1 DFQATT and CDR2 SNEGSKA (reference sequence). The CDR3 sequence: CSATTSGDTYEQYF.

This chain connects TRBV12-3 or TRBV12-4 to TRBJ2-2; TCRdb returns TRBD1, unconfirmable since there is no DNA. The length of the CDR3 is 16 residues. CDR3 sequence reads: CASRGDSRGYTGELFF.

The chain carries TRBV11-2 and TRBJ2-7; absent DNA, TCRdb's TRBD1 call cannot be checked. This CDR3 is built from 15 residues. Germline CDR1 is SGHAT and CDR2 is FQNNGV. The CDR3 is CASSAGHLSSYEQYF.

This chain uses TRBV20-1 with TRBJ2-4; TCRdb indicates TRBD1, and absent DNA this call remains unverified. The germline V gene has CDR1 DFQATT and CDR2 SNEGSKA (reference sequence). The CDR3 is made up of 14 amino acids. This CDR3 is CSAHTGNAGNIQYF.

The V and J genes are TRBV7-2 and TRBJ2-5; the D gene TCRdb calls, TRBD1, cannot be checked with no DNA. The V gene's germline CDR1 is SGHTA and CDR2 FQGNSA. The CDR3 runs to 14 residues. The CDR3 here is CASNLSGGRETQYF.

The chain couples TRBV28 to TRBJ1-6; TCRdb selects TRBD1, and the lack of DNA leaves this call unchecked. Germline V gene data show CDR1 as MDHEN and CDR2 as SYDVKM. The CDR3 extends over 16 amino acids. Here the CDR3 reads CASRPGTGGLGSPLHF.

The chain carries TRBV29-1 and TRBJ2-5; there is no DNA to check the TCRdb D call of TRBD1. The CDR3 is 12 residues long. Germline values: CDR1 SQVTM, CDR2 ANQGSEA. The CDR3 protein is CSVAQGQETQYF. The complete variable domain, with remaining parts taken from reference TRBV29-1 and TRBJ2-5, reads SAVISQKPSRDICQRGTSLTIQCQVDSQVTMMFWYRQQPGQSLTLIATANQGSEATYESGFVIDKFPISRPNLTFSTLTVSNMSPEDSSIYLCSVAQGQETQYFGPGTRLLVL.

The J gene is TRBJ1-5, the V gene TRBV12-3 or TRBV12-4. The CDR3 spans 15 residues. The CDR3 sequence is CASRPVGYSNQPQHF.

V and J are TRBV5-1 and TRBJ2-1; with no DNA, the TCRdb D assignment of TRBD1 cannot be verified. CDR3 size: 14 residues. Per the germline V gene, CDR1 is SGHRS and CDR2 is YFSETQ. Here the CDR3 reads CASSLRGQEDEQFF.

The rearrangement links TRBV7-2 to TRBJ2-3; the D call of TRBD2 rests on TCRdb alone, since no DNA is present to check it. CDR3 length: 15 residues. Looked up from germline, CDR1 is SGHTA and CDR2 is FQGNSA. CDR3 loop: CASGRLAGGGDTQYF.

CDR3 sequence reads: CASFPPASAPDTQYF. The gene calls are TRBV28 and TRBJ2-3; the D call from TCRdb, TRBD2, cannot be confirmed without DNA. The CDR3 extends over 15 amino acids. From germline, CDR1 is MDHEN and CDR2 SYDVKM.

The chain combines TRBV7-2 with TRBJ2-3. Germline lookup yields CDR1 SGHTA and CDR2 FQGNSA. The CDR3 extends over 15 amino acids. CDR3 in amino acids: CASSPQFKNTDTQYF.

The chain is built from TRBV28 and TRBJ2-1; TCRdb's D call of TRBD2 is untestable without DNA. CDR1 is MDHEN and CDR2 is SYDVKM in the germline V gene. The CDR3 consists of 15 residues. CDR3 sequence: CASSLFHQLAHEQFF.

This chain uses TRBV19 with TRBJ1-5; TCRdb's assignment of TRBD1 cannot be checked, as there is no DNA. The length of the CDR3 is 14 residues. Germline CDR1 LNHDA, CDR2 SQIVND (reference sequence). CDR3 residues: CASSDRDRDQPQHF. Supplemented by reference TRBV19 and TRBJ1-5, the full variable domain reads DGGITQSPKYLFRKEGQNVTLSCEQNLNHDAMYWYRQDPGQGLRLIYYSQIVNDFQKGDIAEGYSVSREKKESFPLTVTSAQKNPTAFYLCASSDRDRDQPQHFGDGTRLSIL.

The chain employs TRBV27 and TRBJ2-1; as DNA is missing, the TRBD2 call by TCRdb cannot be tested. CDR3 length: 16 residues. Germline values: CDR1 MNHEY, CDR2 SMNVEV (reference sequence). The CDR3 here is CASSPIAGGFYNEQFF.

The J gene is TRBJ2-7, the V gene TRBV5-1; the TCRdb call, TRBD1, lacks DNA for checking. The CDR3 totals 14 residues. Germline V gene data show CDR1 as SGHRS and CDR2 as YFSETQ. The CDR3 sequence: CASSLQGQGVEQYF.

The rearrangement joins TRBV20-1 to TRBJ2-7; with no DNA, the TCRdb D assignment of TRBD1 cannot be verified. CDR1 and CDR2 (germline): DFQATT, SNEGSKA (reference sequence). The CDR3 has 15 residues. The CDR3 sequence: CSAREGTVSSYEQYF.

The CDR3 is CASSLTDGNTEAFF. This chain links TRBV5-1 with TRBJ1-1. The germline gives CDR1 SGHRS, CDR2 YFSETQ. The CDR3 is 14 residues long.